These 28 T cell receptor beta chains originate from one sample sequenced in a study of CD8 T cells in Susac syndrome (dated by TCRdb to between 2017 and 2020). The protocol used for the library was the immunoSEQ multiplex PCR assay. RNA was extracted with the RNeasy kit and 0.5 to 1 ug was reverse transcribed using random hexamers. Starting from the raw public reads, TCRdb applied fastp trimming at Q25, assembled clones with MiXCR and retained in-frame beta chains. Records with the same CDR3 protein are collapsed into one entry carrying the most frequent genes and DNA. The sample table shows around 180,000 distinct CDR3 sequences, and 90% to 96% are seen once. 0.093% of the sample is in the top ten clones. The sample consisted of CD4+ T cells from PBMCs. The receptors originated from a human donor with multiple sclerosis.

V usage is TRBV5-4 and J usage is TRBJ2-1, with TRBD2 matching 9 bases. This CDR3 is built from 15 residues. V shed 4 bases, J shed 4 bases, and the junction held 6 bases outside the gene matches. Germline V CDR1 and CDR2: SGHNT, YYREEE (reference sequence). The CDR3 coding sequence is TGTGCCAGCAGCCACAGCGGGGGGATATACAATGAGCAGTTCTTC. Its translation is CASSHSGGIYNEQFF.

This chain links TRBV7-2 with TRBJ1-3, with 8 positions matching TRBD1. Germline V gene sequence: CDR1 SGHTA, CDR2 FQGNSA. The CDR3 is 15 residues long. Trimming removed 3 bases from V and 3 bases from J; junction bases left unmatched: 4. CDR3 sequence: CASSFQGARGNTIYF. Written as DNA, the CDR3 is TGTGCCAGCAGCTTTCAGGGGGCACGTGGAAACACCATATATTTT.

This chain joins TRBV29-1 and TRBJ2-5; D gene ambiguous. This CDR3 has 12 amino acids. V lost 3 bases and J lost 2, with 7 bases in between. Germline V lookup: CDR1 SQVTM, CDR2 ANQGSEA. CDR3 sequence (DNA): TGCAGCGTTGAGGTACAGCAAGAGACCCAGTACTTC. Translated, it gives CSVEVQQETQYF.

The V and J genes are TRBV5-1 and TRBJ2-3, with 13 positions matching TRBD2. The CDR3 runs 16 residues. CDR1 SGHRS and CDR2 YFSETQ come from the germline V gene. V dropped 4 bases and J dropped 2; count of bases not matched to a gene: 4. This CDR3 is CASSLGLAGDTDTQYF. For the CDR3, the DNA is TGCGCCAGCAGCCTTGGACTAGCGGGGGACACAGATACGCAGTATTTT.

This clonotype was found once. V is TRBV11-3 and J is TRBJ1-2; the D gene is possibly TRBD1 (6 bases). Between the trimmed V and J ends, which lost 5 bases and 7 bases, there was a span of 14 bases. The CDR3 covers 13 residues. Per germline, CDR1 SGHNT and CDR2 YENEEA. The CDR3 loop reads CASSERTVTGYTF. For the CDR3, the DNA is TGTGCCAGCAGCGAACGGACAGTTACTGGCTACACCTTC.

This chain connects TRBV14 to TRBJ1-1, with D possibly being TRBD1 (6 bases). The V end lost 6 bases, the J end lost 0 bases, and 14 bases lay between the germline ends. The CDR3 spans 15 residues. CDR1 SGHDN and CDR2 FVKESK come from the germline V gene. The chain's CDR3 is CASSRTAHMNTEAFF. The CDR3, as DNA: TGTGCCAGCAGTAGGACAGCCCACATGAACACTGAAGCTTTCTTT.

As DNA, the CDR3 is TGCAGCGTTTGGACCTCCTTGAACACCGGGGAGCTGTTTTTT. This codes for CSVWTSLNTGELFF. V is TRBV29-1 and J is TRBJ2-2; D not certain. With 5 bases removed from V and 1 base from J, the gap between germline ends came to 11 bases. In germline, CDR1 is SQVTM, CDR2 ANQGSEA. CDR3 length: 14 residues.

This chain links TRBV29-1 with TRBJ2-7; 11 bases map to TRBD1. From germline, CDR1 is SQVTM and CDR2 ANQGSEA. The CDR3 is made up of 12 amino acids. Trimming cost V 5 bases and J 5 bases; bases outside gene matches: 2. CDR3 sequence: CSVRTGGDEQYF. The CDR3 coding sequence is TGCAGCGTTCGGACAGGGGGCGACGAGCAGTACTTC.

The sample holds one count of this clonotype. The V gene is TRBV7-9, the J gene TRBJ2-7, with a possible D match to TRBD1 (5 bases). Trimming left V 1 base short and J 2 bases short, with 12 bases between. The germline gives CDR1 SEHNR, CDR2 FQNEAQ (reference sequence). This CDR3 has 15 residues. The CDR3 DNA reads as TGTGCCAGCAGCTTAGTTGTGGGGCAAACCTACGAGCAGTACTTC. Encoded protein: CASSLVVGQTYEQYF.

This chain uses TRBV29-1 with TRBJ2-7; 10 bases align to TRBD2. CDR1 and CDR2 (germline): SQVTM, ANQGSEA. J was trimmed by 4 bases and V by 4 bases; bases with no gene match: 1. CDR3 length equals 12 residues. The CDR3 sequence is CSVVAGGYEQYF. The CDR3 nucleotides are TGCAGCGTTGTAGCGGGGGGATACGAGCAGTACTTC.

This clonotype was detected once. This CDR3 reads CASSLTQPSGETQYF. The CDR3 DNA sequence: TGCGCCAGCAGCTTGACCCAGCCTTCGGGTGAGACCCAGTACTTC. This chain joins TRBV5-1 and TRBJ2-5, with unresolved D. Germline CDR1 reads SGHRS; CDR2 reads YFSETQ. V lost 1 base to trimming and J lost 5 bases, with 15 bases between them. This CDR3 has 15 amino acids. The full variable domain, its missing parts supplied by reference TRBV5-1 and TRBJ2-5, is KAGVTQTPRYLIKTRGQQVTLSCSPISGHRSVSWYQQTPGQGLQFLFEYFSETQRNKGNFPGRFSGRQFSNSRSEMNVSTLELGDSALYLCASSLTQPSGETQYFGPGTRLLVL.

The genes are TRBV4-2 and TRBJ2-1; 12 bases map to TRBD2. Germline-derived CDR1 and CDR2 are LGHNA and YNFKEQ. This CDR3 has 16 amino acids. Trimming took 1 base from V and 4 from J; bases not matched to a gene: 2. CDR3 protein: CASSQASGGVYNEQFF. The CDR3 region has the DNA TGTGCCAGCAGCCAAGCTAGCGGGGGGGTTTACAATGAGCAGTTCTTC.

The DNA of the CDR3 is TGCAGTGCTAGTTCGGGGGCAGGGGTGAGCTACACCTTC. This translates into CSASSGAGVSYTF. The rearrangement uses TRBV20-1 and TRBJ1-2, with D perhaps matching TRBD1 (6 bases). The CDR3 extends over 13 amino acids. V lost 3 bases and J lost 9, with 17 bases in between. Germline V gives CDR1 DFQATT, CDR2 SNEGSKA (reference sequence).

The genes are TRBV29-1 and TRBJ1-5, with 8 bases fitting TRBD1. The CDR3 totals 13 residues. CDR1 SQVTM and CDR2 ANQGSEA come from the germline V gene. Trimming cost V 4 bases and J 7 bases; bases outside gene matches: 6. The CDR3 region is CSVGQGTGQPQHF. CDR3 bases: TGCAGCGTTGGACAGGGGACGGGGCAGCCCCAGCATTTT.

V and J are TRBV29-1 and TRBJ2-1, with TRBD1 matching over 9 bases. This CDR3 region has 14 residues. CDR1 SQVTM and CDR2 ANQGSEA come from the germline V gene. Losses at the gene ends were 4 bases for V and 7 bases for J; bases not matched to a gene: 8. The CDR3 is CSVGGQGSSNEQFF. DNA for the CDR3: TGCAGCGTTGGGGGACAGGGTAGTTCAAATGAGCAGTTCTTC.

The chain links TRBV7-3 to TRBJ2-7; TRBD1 might be the D (5 bases). Trimming cost V 1 base and J 3 bases, with 10 bases left between them. The CDR3 spans 14 residues. The V gene's germline CDR1 is SGHTA and CDR2 FQGTGA. CDR3 residues: CASSLMSGNYEQYF. The CDR3 DNA follows: TGTGCCAGCAGCTTAATGTCAGGGAACTACGAGCAGTACTTC.

The chain recombines TRBV19 with TRBJ1-1; unclear D gene. The CDR3 has 12 amino acids. Germline assignment: CDR1 LNHDA and CDR2 SQIVND (reference sequence). V lost 5 bases and J 7 bases, leaving 11 bases between the germline ends. The CDR3: CASSWSEGEAFF. The CDR3 DNA is TGTGCCAGTAGTTGGTCGGAGGGTGAAGCTTTCTTT.

V is TRBV3-1 and J is TRBJ2-5, with a weak D call TRBD1 (5 bases). This CDR3 comprises 14 residues. Germline V gene sequence: CDR1 LGHDT, CDR2 YNNKEL (reference sequence). Trimming shortened V by 1 base and J by 0 bases, and 6 bases separated the two germline ends. The CDR3 loop reads CASSQGTHQETQYF. The DNA of the CDR3 is TGTGCCAGCAGCCAAGGGACACACCAAGAGACCCAGTACTTC.

Concerning this clonotype itself: Its ends do not fully match the called genes, so a read error is possible. The J gene is TRBJ1-1, the V gene TRBV12-3 or TRBV12-4; D perhaps matches TRBD1 (5 bases). This CDR3 is 11 amino acids long. The CDR3, as DNA: TGTGCCAGCAGTTTAGGGCAGGGTTTACGGTTT. Protein sequence: CASSLGQGLRF.

Details on this clonotype: One end of the junction fails to match germline, which may point to a read error. V usage is TRBV12-3 or TRBV12-4 and J usage is TRBJ2-1, with D possibly matching TRBD1 (7 bases). CDR3 length equals 13 residues. The CDR3 sequence is CASSLRQGGSISF. CDR3 sequence (DNA): TGTGCCAGCAGTTTACGACAGGGAGGCTCCATTTCCTTC.

The chain recombines TRBV7-2 with TRBJ2-3; D is ambiguous. The V gene lost 11 bases and the J gene lost 0 bases, with 9 bases spanning the gap. The CDR3 runs to 12 residues. The germline V gene encodes CDR1 SGHTA and CDR2 FQGNSA. CDR3 protein: CALSRSTDTQYF. The CDR3 DNA sequence: TGTGCCTTGAGTCGCAGCACAGATACGCAGTATTTT.

This clonotype was seen once. This chain joins TRBV20-1 and TRBJ2-7; possible D gene TRBD1, 5 bases. Deletions cut 0 bases from V and 3 bases from J, with 15 bases between. Germline V lookup: CDR1 DFQATT, CDR2 SNEGSKA (reference sequence). CDR3 size: 15 residues. CDR3 amino acids: CSARDPGSPLYEQYF. CDR3 DNA sequence: TGCAGTGCTAGAGACCCAGGGTCCCCACTCTACGAGCAGTACTTC.

The chain is built from TRBV29-1 and TRBJ2-7; D is possibly TRBD1 (7 bases). Germline V gene sequence: CDR1 SQVTM, CDR2 ANQGSEA. The CDR3 runs to 14 residues. Between the trimmed V and J ends, which lost 3 bases and 7 bases, there was a span of 19 bases. The chain's CDR3 is CSVDGQGGRGEQYF. CDR3 coding DNA: TGCAGCGTTGATGGTCAGGGGGGAAGAGGGGAGCAGTACTTC.

The J gene is TRBJ2-7, the V gene TRBV5-6; 9 bases map to TRBD1. Germline CDR1 and CDR2: SGHDT and YYEEEE. The ends lost 7 bases at V and 7 bases at J; junction bases unmatched: 9. The CDR3 loop spans 13 amino acids. In DNA form, the CDR3 reads TGTGCCAGCCAACCGGGACAGGGATTAGAGCAGTACTTC. This codes for CASQPGQGLEQYF.

The gene calls are TRBV20-1 and TRBJ2-7, with 7 bases that match TRBD2. Germline trimming cut 2 bases from V and 0 bases from J; bases unmatched to any gene: 10. The CDR3 contains 16 residues. In germline, CDR1 is DFQATT, CDR2 SNEGSKA (reference sequence). The CDR3 loop reads CSARRRGSQYSYEQYF. CDR3 nucleotides: TGCAGTGCTAGAAGGCGGGGGTCCCAGTACTCCTACGAGCAGTACTTC.

The CDR3 nucleotides read TGTGCCAGCAGCCAGACGAGTGAGGGAGGGACAGATACGCAGTATTTT. Protein: CASSQTSEGGTDTQYF. This chain joins TRBV9 and TRBJ2-3, with 7 bases identical to TRBD2. Per the germline V gene, CDR1 is SGDLS and CDR2 is YYNGEE. The CDR3 has 16 residues. Trimming cost V 4 bases and J 3 bases; bases outside gene matches: 11.

V and J are TRBV10-3 and TRBJ2-1; 8 bases match TRBD1. The CDR3 totals 17 residues. Germline assignment: CDR1 ENHRY and CDR2 SYGVKD. Trimming removed 2 bases from V and 1 base from J; junction bases left unmatched: 7. The CDR3 DNA reads TGTGCCATCAGTGAGGGAACAGGGGGTACTTCCTACAATGAGCAGTTCTTC. This gives the protein CAISEGTGGTSYNEQFF.

The chain recombines TRBV29-1 with TRBJ1-1; D is possibly TRBD1 (6 bases). The CDR3 sequence is 14 residues long. The ends were cut back, 4 bases at V and 4 bases at J, with 16 bases in the middle. Per germline, CDR1 SQVTM and CDR2 ANQGSEA. The CDR3 protein is CSVVGGSDITEAFF. The CDR3 DNA sequence: TGCAGCGTTGTAGGGGGTTCAGATATCACTGAAGCTTTCTTT.